The rows below give T cell receptor beta chains drawn from one sample of a study of human T cells and chemical hapten exposure. A single record per CDR3 protein comes from TCRdb applying MiXCR to the RACE reads. There are 180,000 or so distinct CDR3 sequences in the sample; more than 14% occur only once, and 1.7% lies in the top ten. The source material was whole blood, sampled in connection with sensitization to the hapten diphenylcyclopropenone (DPC). The source of these receptors is a woman aged 25-40 years with alopecia areata. Some clones in this sample may be carry-over from other donors' samples. The CDR3 runs from the conserved cysteine through the conserved F or W. A D gene is named only where the DNA matches it firmly. Clone size appears in some rows only: once, few, many, or a class for an expanded clone.

cdr3_nt cdr3_aa j_call d_call clone_size v_call cdr3_length
TGTGCCAGCAGTTATACAGATTTGAGTGGCTACACCTTC CASSYTDLSGYTF TRBJ1-2 . few TRBV6-2/TRBV6-3 13
TGTGCCAGCAGTGAACTGGACCCTGCTAATCAGCCCCAGCATTTT CASSELDPANQPQHF TRBJ1-5 . . TRBV6-1 15
TGCAGCGTCTACGCGAGGGCCTCCTACAATGAGCAGTTCTTC CSVYARASYNEQFF TRBJ2-1 . . TRBV29-1 14
TGTGCCAGCAGCTTAGGCGGGGCCACAGATACGCAGTATTTT CASSLGGATDTQYF TRBJ2-3 . few TRBV11-2 14
TGTGCCAGTAAAGGGACAGTTGTAAATCAGCCCCAGCATTTT CASKGTVVNQPQHF TRBJ1-5 TRBD1 . TRBV19 14
TGTGCCAGCAGCCCAAACGGAGCGACGAATGAGCAGTTCTTC CASSPNGATNEQFF TRBJ2-1 . . TRBV3-1 14
TGCGCCAGCAGCTCAGGACAGTTAACGAACACTGAAGCTTTCTTT CASSSGQLTNTEAFF TRBJ1-1 . few TRBV5-1 15
TGTGCCAGCAGTGGACAGACGGGGTGGACTGAAGCTTTCTTT CASSGQTGWTEAFF TRBJ1-1 . . TRBV6-1 14
TGTGCCAGCTCACCAGGCACGTCCAGCCAGCCCCAGCATTTT CASSPGTSSQPQHF TRBJ1-5 . few TRBV18 14
TGTGCCAGCAGTGGAGGGGAGTGGCAGCCCCAGCATTTT CASSGGEWQPQHF TRBJ1-5 . few TRBV6-1 13
TGTGCCAGCAGTTACTCGGCCTCGACGGGGATTAGCACAGATACGCAGTATTTT CASSYSASTGISTDTQYF TRBJ2-3 . . TRBV6-2/TRBV6-3 18
TGTGCCAGCGGGAGGGGAGGCAATCAGCCCCAGCATTTT CASGRGGNQPQHF TRBJ1-5 . few TRBV6-2/TRBV6-3 13
TGTGCCAGCAGCTTAGCCCCGGTAGCTATTAAGTACTTC CASSLAPVAIKYF TRBJ2-7 . . TRBV11-2 13
TGTGCCTGGAGGTCCCTTTCGAGCACAGATACGCAGTATTTT CAWRSLSSTDTQYF TRBJ2-3 . . TRBV30 14
TGTGCCAGCTCACCGCAGGACCGGGACTTGTTCGTAGATACGCAGTATTTT CASSPQDRDLFVDTQYF TRBJ2-3 . . TRBV18 17
TGCGCCAGCAGCTTGACAGGGGGTCAGATGTCTGAAGCTTTCTTT CASSLTGGQMSEAFF TRBJ1-1 TRBD1 few TRBV5-1 15
TGCAGTGCTAGAGGGAGGGGCGGCTACGAGCAGTACTTC CSARGRGGYEQYF TRBJ2-7 . many TRBV20-1 13
TGTGCCAGCAGCTTGGCTGCGGACCGAACCCGGCCGGAGCATTTT CASSLAADRTRPEHF TRBJ1-5 . . TRBV5-5 15
TGTGCCAGCAGCTCCACAGGGTTACGAGCTTTCTTT CASSSTGLRAFF TRBJ1-1 . . TRBV5-4 12
TGCGCCAGCAGTGAGGCACAGGGCGTAGCTAACTATGGCTACACCTTC CASSEAQGVANYGYTF TRBJ1-2 . . TRBV10-2 16
TGTGCCAGCAGCTCGGGACCTAGGAACGAGCAGTACTTC CASSSGPRNEQYF TRBJ2-7 . many TRBV7-2 13
TGTGCCAGCAGCCCCCAAGTCGGGGGGGCCCTCCACGAGCAGTACTTC CASSPQVGGALHEQYF TRBJ2-7 TRBD2 . TRBV9 16
TGCAGTGCTAGGGGAGTGCAAGAAAAACTGTTTTTT CSARGVQEKLFF TRBJ1-4 . many TRBV20-1 12
TGTGCCAGCAGCCCTAAAGCGGTGCCACCAGATCGGGGTCTGGGGGTGTACACCTTC CASSPKAVPPDRGLGVYTF TRBJ1-2 . many TRBV7-6 19
TGTGCCATCAGTGGACAGGCACAAGAGACCCAGTACTTC CAISGQAQETQYF TRBJ2-5 . . TRBV10-3 13
TGTGCCACCAGCAGAGATCGAAGGAGACAGGGACGACCTAGCACAGATACGCAGTATTTT CATSRDRRRQGRPSTDTQYF TRBJ2-3 TRBD1 . TRBV15 20
TGTGCCAGCAGCCAAGAGGGGATCCCTCTGGCAGGCGAGCAGTACTTC CASSQEGIPLAGEQYF TRBJ2-7 . . TRBV4-2 16
TGTGCCAGCAGCTTGGGGGCTTATGACAGCAATCAGCCCCAGCATTTT CASSLGAYDSNQPQHF TRBJ1-5 . many TRBV11-3 16
TGCGCCAGCAGCCAGGGCAGGGTCGATAATTCACCCCTCCACTTT CASSQGRVDNSPLHF TRBJ1-6 . many TRBV4-3 15
TGCGCCAGCAGCTTGGCCCCACAGGGAGAGACCCAGTACTTC CASSLAPQGETQYF TRBJ2-5 . . TRBV5-1 14
TGCAGTGCCCCAAGGAGTAGCGTGCAGGAGCAAGAGACCCAGTACTTC CSAPRSSVQEQETQYF TRBJ2-5 . few TRBV20-1 16
TGTGCCAGCAGTTCCCCCGGCGGTCGATTCGGGTATCAGCCCCAGCATTTT CASSSPGGRFGYQPQHF TRBJ1-5 . . TRBV28 17
TGTGCCAGCAGCTTAGCCGAATATACGCAGTATTTT CASSLAEYTQYF TRBJ2-3 . . TRBV11-3 12
TGCGCCAGCAGCCGGACAACTGGCAATGAGCAGTTCTTC CASSRTTGNEQFF TRBJ2-1 . few TRBV4-3 13
TGTGCCAGCAGACCCACCGGGACAGGGGGGATAAATGAGCAGTTCTTC CASRPTGTGGINEQFF TRBJ2-1 TRBD1 . TRBV28 16
TGTGCCACCAGTGCGGGCCACAAGAACACTGAAGCTTTCTTT CATSAGHKNTEAFF TRBJ1-1 . few TRBV24-1 14
TGTGCCTGGAGTGTGACAGGGTTGGACACTGAAGCTTTCTTT CAWSVTGLDTEAFF TRBJ1-1 TRBD1 . TRBV30 14
TGCGCCAGCAGCACCCGGGGCGAGCAGTACTTC CASSTRGEQYF TRBJ2-7 . few TRBV5-1 11
TGTGCCAGCAGCCAAGTCATAGGTGAAGCTTTCTTT CASSQVIGEAFF TRBJ1-1 . many TRBV14 12
TGTGCCAGCAGCCAAACAGGCTCTGGAAACACCATATATTTT CASSQTGSGNTIYF TRBJ1-3 . few TRBV3-1 14
TGCAGTGCTAGAGACCTCCAGAACACTGAAGCTTTCTTT CSARDLQNTEAFF TRBJ1-1 . few TRBV20-1 13